The 5 T cell receptor beta chains below come from one sample, sequenced in a study of shared clonotypes between healthy human individuals. Method: immunoSEQ multiplex PCR; TCRdb's copy keeps in-frame clones and lacks some. Counted here are around 2.1 million clones, approximately 94% occurring once; the ten biggest clones make up roughly 0.13%. The sequencing sample was made of naive CD4+ T cells sorted from blood. Indicated subset: CD45RA+ positively selected. All receptors come from a man aged 18 to 30 in good health.

On this clone: The same CDR3 can be traced to other DNA sequences in this sample. The V and J genes are TRBV28 and TRBJ1-1; D gene unclear. The V and J ends lost 2 bases and 1 base respectively, with 5 bases between them. Germline V gives CDR1 MDHEN, CDR2 SYDVKM. This CDR3 has 13 amino acids. The CDR3 protein is CASSLRRNTEAFF. The CDR3 DNA is TGTGCCAGCAGTTTACGCAGGAACACTGAAGCTTTCTTT.

The chain joins TRBV5-1 to TRBJ2-5, with a possible D match to TRBD2 (7 bases). Per the germline V gene, CDR1 is SGHRS and CDR2 is YFSETQ. Trimming removed 4 bases at V and 6 bases at J, with 22 bases between. CDR3 length: 16 amino acids. The CDR3 nucleotides are TGCGCCAGCAGCCGCTTTAACATTCCCGGGGGGCAGACCCAGTACTTC. As protein: CASSRFNIPGGQTQYF.

The chain employs TRBV10-3 and TRBJ1-1; D is uncertain. Per germline, CDR1 ENHRY and CDR2 SYGVKD. V was cut by 8 bases and J by 6 bases, with 19 bases left in between. This CDR3 region has 14 residues. CDR3 sequence (DNA): TGTGCCATCGGGTCGCGGGAACAAGGGCCTGAAGCTTTCTTT. Translated: CAIGSREQGPEAFF.

Points on this clone: This same CDR3 is encoded by further DNA sequences in the sample. The CDR3 sequence is CASSLGGGSYNEQFF. DNA for the CDR3: TGCGCCAGCAGCTTGGGCGGGGGATCCTACAATGAGCAGTTCTTC. The chain joins TRBV5-1 to TRBJ2-1; 7 bases are a match to TRBD2. The CDR3 is 15 amino acids. V lost 0 bases to trimming and J lost 1 base; unmatched junction nucleotides: 1. CDR1 and CDR2 (germline): SGHRS, YFSETQ.

The chain links TRBV10-3 to TRBJ2-1, with 13 bases aligning to TRBD2. The CDR3 runs to 18 residues. The germline gives CDR1 ENHRY, CDR2 SYGVKD. Trimming at V came to 4 bases and at J to 0 bases, leaving 6 bases not matched to a gene. In DNA form, the CDR3 reads TGTGCCATCAGTGGTGGGACTAGCGGGGCCTCCTCCTACAATGAGCAGTTCTTC. Its protein is CAISGGTSGASSYNEQFF.